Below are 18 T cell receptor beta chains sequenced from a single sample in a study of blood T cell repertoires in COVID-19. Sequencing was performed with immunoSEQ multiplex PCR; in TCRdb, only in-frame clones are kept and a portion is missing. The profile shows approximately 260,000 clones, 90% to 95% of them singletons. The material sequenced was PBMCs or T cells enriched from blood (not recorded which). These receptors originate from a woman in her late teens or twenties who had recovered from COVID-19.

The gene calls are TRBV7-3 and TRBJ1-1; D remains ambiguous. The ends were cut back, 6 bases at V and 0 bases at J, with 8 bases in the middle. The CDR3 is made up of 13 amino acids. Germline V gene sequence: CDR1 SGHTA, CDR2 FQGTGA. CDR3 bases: TGTGCCAGCAGGCGTATGGTGAACACTGAAGCTTTCTTT. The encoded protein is CASRRMVNTEAFF.

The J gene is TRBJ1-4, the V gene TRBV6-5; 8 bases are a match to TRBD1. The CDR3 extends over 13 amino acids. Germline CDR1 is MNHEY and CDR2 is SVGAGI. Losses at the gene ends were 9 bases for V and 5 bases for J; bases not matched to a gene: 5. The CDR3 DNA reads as TGTGCCAGAGGGACAGGCTGCAATGAAAAACTGTTTTTT. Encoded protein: CARGTGCNEKLFF.

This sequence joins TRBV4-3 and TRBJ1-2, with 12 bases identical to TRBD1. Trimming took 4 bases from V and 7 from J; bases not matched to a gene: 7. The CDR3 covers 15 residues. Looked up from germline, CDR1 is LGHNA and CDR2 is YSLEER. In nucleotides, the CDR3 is TGCGCCAGCAGCCCTTCCGGGACAGGGGGCTTTGGCTACACCTTC. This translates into CASSPSGTGGFGYTF.

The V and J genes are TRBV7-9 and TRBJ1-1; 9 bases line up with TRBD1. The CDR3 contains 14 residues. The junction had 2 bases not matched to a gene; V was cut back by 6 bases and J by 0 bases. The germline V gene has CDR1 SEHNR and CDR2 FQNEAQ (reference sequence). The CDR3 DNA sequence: TGTGCCAGCAGGGGACAGGGCATGAACACTGAAGCTTTCTTT. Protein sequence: CASRGQGMNTEAFF.

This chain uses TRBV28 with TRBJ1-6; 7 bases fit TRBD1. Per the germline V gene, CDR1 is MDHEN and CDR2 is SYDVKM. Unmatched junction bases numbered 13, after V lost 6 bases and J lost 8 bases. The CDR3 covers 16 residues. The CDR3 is CASSLLPRDSDSPLHF. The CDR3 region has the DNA TGTGCCAGCAGCCTCCTACCAAGGGACAGTGATTCACCCCTCCACTTT.

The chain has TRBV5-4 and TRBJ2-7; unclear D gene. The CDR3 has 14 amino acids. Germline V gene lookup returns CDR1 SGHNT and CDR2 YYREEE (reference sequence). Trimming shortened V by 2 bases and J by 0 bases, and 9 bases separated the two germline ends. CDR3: CASSLFFYSYEQYF. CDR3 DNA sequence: TGTGCCAGCAGCTTATTTTTCTACTCCTACGAGCAGTACTTC. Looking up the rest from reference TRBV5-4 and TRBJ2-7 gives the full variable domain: ETGVTQSPTHLIKTRGQQVTLRCSSQSGHNTVSWYQQALGQGPQFIFQYYREEENGRGNFPPRFSGLQFPNYSSELNVNALELDDSALYLCASSLFFYSYEQYFGPGTRLTVT.

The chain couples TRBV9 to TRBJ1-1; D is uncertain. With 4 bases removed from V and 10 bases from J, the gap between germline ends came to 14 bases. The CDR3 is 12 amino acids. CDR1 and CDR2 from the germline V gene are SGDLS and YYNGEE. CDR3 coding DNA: TGTGCCAGCAGCCTCACGGGGTGGCGAGCTTTCTTT. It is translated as CASSLTGWRAFF.

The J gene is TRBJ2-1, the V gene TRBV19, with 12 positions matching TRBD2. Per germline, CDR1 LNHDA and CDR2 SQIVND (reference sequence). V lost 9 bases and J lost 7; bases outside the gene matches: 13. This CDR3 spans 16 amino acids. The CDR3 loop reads CASLPLAGGPANEQFF. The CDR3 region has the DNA TGTGCCAGCCTACCTCTAGCGGGGGGGCCTGCGAATGAGCAGTTCTTC.

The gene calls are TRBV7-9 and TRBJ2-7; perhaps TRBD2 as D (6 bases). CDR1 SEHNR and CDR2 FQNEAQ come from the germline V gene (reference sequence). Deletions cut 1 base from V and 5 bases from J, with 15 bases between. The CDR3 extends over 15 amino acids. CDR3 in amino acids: CASSLGGQGGNEQYF. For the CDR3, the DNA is TGTGCCAGCAGCTTAGGTGGGCAGGGAGGAAACGAGCAGTACTTC.

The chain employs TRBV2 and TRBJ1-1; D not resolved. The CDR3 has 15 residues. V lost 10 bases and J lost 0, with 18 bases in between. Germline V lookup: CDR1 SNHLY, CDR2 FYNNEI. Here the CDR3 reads CATLFTTYMNTEAFF. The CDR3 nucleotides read TGTGCCACCCTTTTCACTACTTACATGAACACTGAAGCTTTCTTT.

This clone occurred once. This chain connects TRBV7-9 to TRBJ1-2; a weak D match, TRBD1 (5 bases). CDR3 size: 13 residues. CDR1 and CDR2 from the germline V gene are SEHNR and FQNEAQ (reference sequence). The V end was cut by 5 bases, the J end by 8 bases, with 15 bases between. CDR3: CASSLSSEGGYTF. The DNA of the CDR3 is TGTGCCAGCAGCCTCAGTTCGGAGGGGGGCTACACCTTC. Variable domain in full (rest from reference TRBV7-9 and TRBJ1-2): DTGVSQNPRHKITKRGQNVTFRCDPISEHNRLYWYRQTLGQGPEFLTYFQNEAQLEKSRLLSDRFSAERPKGSFSTLEIQRTEQGDSAMYLCASSLSSEGGYTFGSGTRLTVV.

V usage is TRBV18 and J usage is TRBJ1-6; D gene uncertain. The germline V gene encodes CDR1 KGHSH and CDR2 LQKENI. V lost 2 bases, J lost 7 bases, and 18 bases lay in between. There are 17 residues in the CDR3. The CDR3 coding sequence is TGTGCCAGCTCACCAAGATCCGGGGTTACAGAGAATTCACCCCTCCACTTT. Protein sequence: CASSPRSGVTENSPLHF.

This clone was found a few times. CDR3 region: CASSFNRAEAFF. CDR3 in DNA: TGTGCCAGCAGCTTTAATCGCGCTGAAGCTTTCTTT. The chain joins TRBV7-9 to TRBJ1-1; D uncertain. V shed 3 bases and J shed 6 bases, with 8 bases lying between them. This CDR3 is 12 amino acids long. Germline values: CDR1 SEHNR, CDR2 FQNEAQ (reference sequence).

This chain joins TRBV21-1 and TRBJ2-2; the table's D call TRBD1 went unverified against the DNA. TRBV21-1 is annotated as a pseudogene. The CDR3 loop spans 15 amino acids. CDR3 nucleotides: TGTGCCAGCAGCACTACAGGGGGAAACACCGGGGAGCTGTTTTTT. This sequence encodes CASSTTGGNTGELFF.

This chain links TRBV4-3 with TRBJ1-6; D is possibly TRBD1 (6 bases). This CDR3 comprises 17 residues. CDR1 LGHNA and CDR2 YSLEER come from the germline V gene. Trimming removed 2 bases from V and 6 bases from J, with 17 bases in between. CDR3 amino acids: CASSQYRRDTSNSPLHF. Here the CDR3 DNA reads TGCGCCAGCAGCCAATATCGCCGGGACACCTCTAATTCACCCCTCCACTTT.

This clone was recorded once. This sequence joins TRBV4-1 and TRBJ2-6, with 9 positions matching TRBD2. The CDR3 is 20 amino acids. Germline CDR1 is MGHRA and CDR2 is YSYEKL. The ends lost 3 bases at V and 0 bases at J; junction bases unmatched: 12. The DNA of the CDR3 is TGCGCCAGCAGCCAGCGGGGGGGTCGGACACGGGTCTCTGGGGCCAACGTCCTGACTTTC. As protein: CASSQRGGRTRVSGANVLTF.

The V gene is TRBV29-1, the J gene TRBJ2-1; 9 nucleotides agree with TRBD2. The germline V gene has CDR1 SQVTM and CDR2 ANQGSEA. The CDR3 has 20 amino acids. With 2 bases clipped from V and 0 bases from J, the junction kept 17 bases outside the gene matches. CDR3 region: CSVELRVGTSRTSSYNEQFF. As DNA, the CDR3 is TGCAGCGTTGAATTGCGAGTAGGGACTAGCAGGACGAGCTCCTACAATGAGCAGTTCTTC.

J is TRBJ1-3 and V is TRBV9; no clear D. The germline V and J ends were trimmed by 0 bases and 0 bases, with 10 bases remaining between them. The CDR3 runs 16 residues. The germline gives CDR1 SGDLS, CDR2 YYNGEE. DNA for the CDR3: TGTGCCAGCAGCGTAGGACCGGAGAGCTCTGGAAACACCATATATTTT. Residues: CASSVGPESSGNTIYF.